This section outlines one TCR beta chain sequence together with its context. Its cognate antigen has yet to be identified. No much larger clone is present one base from it, and per-base qualities are unavailable. The data originate from a study of blood T cell repertoires in COVID-19 (dated by TCRdb to about 2020). About the full investigation: Samples covering the acute and convalescent phases of COVID-19 were provided by collaborators in the United States, Italy and Spain. Where available, HLA class I and class II types were obtained from metadata supplied by the sample provider rather than from assay-based typing. The dataset comprised deeply sampled blood TCRbeta repertoires from subjects exposed to, actively infected with, or recovered from COVID-19. The sample metadata nearly always contained a de-identified subject ID, COVID-19 status, age in years and sex. The prospective study material was composed of cDNA or gDNA derived from T cells, B-cell-depleted T cells, or PBMCs. The repertoires were released in a freely available public database meant as a resource for research on the immune response to SARS-CoV-2. The samples were drawn from two sources: the first 160 participants of the ongoing ImmuneRACE study, and 950 to 1,500 subjects contributed by 6 global collaborators.

TCRbeta CDR3 regions were amplified from genomic DNA by means of the immunoSEQ Assay, a bias-controlled multiplex PCR. Under the source paper's analysis protocol: Within the assay, amplification of reference gene primers was used to estimate how many nucleated cells each sample contained. To quantify the absolute abundance of each unique TCRbeta CDR3 rearrangement, sequence reads were collapsed and filtered. For each sample, productive Simpson clonality was calculated as the square root of Simpson's diversity index over productive rearrangements. The clones in this table, taken by TCRdb from immuneACCESS, are in-frame only. Not every clone is retained; where verified, under half of the shortfall comes from an unresolved V gene, and the cause of the rest is unknown. The V and J calls and clone size were taken over from that table, and D and trimming were inferred from the DNA. Across this sample there are 120,000 to 150,000 clones, with approximately 81% seen only once. Roughly 2.6% of the sample rests with the top ten.

For CDR1 and CDR2, the germline V gene lists SGHAT and FQNNGV. V is cut by 5 bases and J by 4 bases, and the space between the germline ends is 11 bases. There are 13 amino acids in the CDR3, from cysteine to phenylalanine inclusive. Only CDR3 DNA remains: 39 bases, in frame from the first base. Collaborating institutions collected whole blood in K2EDTA tubes following their own protocols. For TCRbeta analysis, collaborator samples were shipped as frozen whole blood, as isolated PBMCs, or as DNA extracted from either sample type. General conclusions and limits of the study: The quantity of clinical and demographic metadata differed by source and by participant and was supplied without curation.

The sample was peripheral blood. The clonotype was recovered from a human donor with acute or convalescent COVID-19. The donor label of this sample is uncertain. The chain couples TRBV11-2 to TRBJ1-2; confidence is insufficient to name the D gene. The CDR3 protein sequence reads: CASSTTGFYGYTF. The sequenced DNA is TGTGCCAGCAGCACGACGGGATTCTATGGCTACACCTTC.